The sequence of this TCR beta chain was determined in a study of blood T cell repertoires in COVID-19. About the research overall: Sites across the United States, Italy and Spain contributed samples from acute and convalescent COVID-19. T cells, B-cell-depleted T cells, or PBMCs provided the cDNA or gDNA that served as material.

In germline, CDR1 is MGHDK, CDR2 SYGVNS. V shed 3 bases and J shed 8 bases, with 13 bases lying between them. The CDR3 has 14 amino acids. Per the original data handling: Amplification of reference gene primers provided the estimated nucleated cell counts. Measured with immunoSEQ multiplex PCR; TCRdb has only the in-frame clones, and not every one. That table is the source of V, J and clone size, and D and trimming were worked out from the DNA. Here the sample spans about 310,000 clones, around 90% being singletons. This TCR came from a woman aged 40 to 49 with COVID-19, enrolled during active disease. The sample was peripheral blood. The gene calls are TRBV25-1 and TRBJ1-4; D is uncertain. This chain's CDR3 is CASSDPTGGEKLFF. CDR3 bases: TGTGCCAGCAGTGACCCTACGGGTGGCGAAAAACTGTTTTTT.